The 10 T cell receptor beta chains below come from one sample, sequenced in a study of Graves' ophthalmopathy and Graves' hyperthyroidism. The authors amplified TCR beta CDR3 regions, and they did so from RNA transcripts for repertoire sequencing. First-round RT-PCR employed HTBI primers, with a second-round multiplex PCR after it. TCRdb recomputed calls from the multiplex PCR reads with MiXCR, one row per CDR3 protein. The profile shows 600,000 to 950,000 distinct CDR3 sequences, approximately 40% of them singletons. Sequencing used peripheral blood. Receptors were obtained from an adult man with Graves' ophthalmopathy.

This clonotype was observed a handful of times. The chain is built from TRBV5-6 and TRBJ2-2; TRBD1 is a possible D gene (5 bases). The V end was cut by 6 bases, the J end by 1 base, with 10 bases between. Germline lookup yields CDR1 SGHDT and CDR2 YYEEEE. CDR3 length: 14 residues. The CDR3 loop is CASTRQRNTGELFF. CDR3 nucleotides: TGTGCCAGCACTCGACAGAGGAACACCGGGGAGCTGTTTTTT.

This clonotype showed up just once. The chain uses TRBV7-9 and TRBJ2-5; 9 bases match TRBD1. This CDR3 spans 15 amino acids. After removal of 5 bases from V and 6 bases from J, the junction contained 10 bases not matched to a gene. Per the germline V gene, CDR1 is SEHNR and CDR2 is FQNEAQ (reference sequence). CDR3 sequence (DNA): TGTGCCAGCAGCCCGGCCTTGGGACAGGGCCAGACCCAGTACTTC. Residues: CASSPALGQGQTQYF.

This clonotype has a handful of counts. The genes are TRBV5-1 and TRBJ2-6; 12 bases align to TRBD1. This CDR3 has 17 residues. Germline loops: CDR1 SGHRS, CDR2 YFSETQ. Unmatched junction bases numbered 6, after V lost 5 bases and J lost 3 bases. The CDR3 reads CASRPGQGALGANVLTF. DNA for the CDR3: TGCGCCAGCAGACCGGGACAGGGGGCGCTTGGGGCCAACGTCCTGACTTTC.

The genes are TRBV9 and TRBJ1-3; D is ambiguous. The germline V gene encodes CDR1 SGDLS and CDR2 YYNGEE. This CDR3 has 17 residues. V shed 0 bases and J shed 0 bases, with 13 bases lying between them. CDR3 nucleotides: TGTGCCAGCAGCGTAGGGCGAAGGACGAGCTCTGGAAACACCATATATTTT. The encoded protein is CASSVGRRTSSGNTIYF.

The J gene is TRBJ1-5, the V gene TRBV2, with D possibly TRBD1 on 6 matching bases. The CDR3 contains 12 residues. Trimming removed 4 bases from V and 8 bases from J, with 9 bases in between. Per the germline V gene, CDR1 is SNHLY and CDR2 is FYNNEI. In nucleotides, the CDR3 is TGTGCCAGCAGTGCCCGACAGGAGCCCCAGCATTTT. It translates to CASSARQEPQHF.

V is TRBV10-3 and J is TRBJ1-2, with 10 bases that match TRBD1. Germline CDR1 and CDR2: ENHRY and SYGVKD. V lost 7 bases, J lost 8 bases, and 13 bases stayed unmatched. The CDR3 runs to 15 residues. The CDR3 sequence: CAIKGQGDSIRGYTF. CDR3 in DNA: TGTGCCATCAAAGGACAGGGGGATTCGATCAGAGGCTACACCTTC.

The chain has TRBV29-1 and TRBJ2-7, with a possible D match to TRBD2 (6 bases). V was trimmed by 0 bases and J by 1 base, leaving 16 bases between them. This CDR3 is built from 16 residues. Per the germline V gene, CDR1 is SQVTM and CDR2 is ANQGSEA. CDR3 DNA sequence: TGCAGCGTTGAAGATCGAGCGGCGGAGGGGTCCTACGAGCAGTACTTC. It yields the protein CSVEDRAAEGSYEQYF.

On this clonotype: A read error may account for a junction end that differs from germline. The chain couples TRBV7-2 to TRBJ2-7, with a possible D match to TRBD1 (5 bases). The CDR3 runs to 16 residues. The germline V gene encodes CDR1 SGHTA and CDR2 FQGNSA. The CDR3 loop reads CASSLALSDTTFGQHF. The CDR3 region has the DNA TGTGCCAGCAGCTTAGCGCTCTCGGACACCACCTTTGGGCAGCACTTC.

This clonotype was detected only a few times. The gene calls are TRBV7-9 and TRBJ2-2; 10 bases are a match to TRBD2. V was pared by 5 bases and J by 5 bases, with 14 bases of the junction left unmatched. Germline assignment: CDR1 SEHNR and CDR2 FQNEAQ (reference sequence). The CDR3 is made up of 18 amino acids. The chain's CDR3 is CASSPGRGASGSTGELFF. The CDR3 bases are TGTGCCAGCAGCCCTGGGAGAGGGGCTAGCGGGAGTACCGGGGAGCTGTTTTTT.

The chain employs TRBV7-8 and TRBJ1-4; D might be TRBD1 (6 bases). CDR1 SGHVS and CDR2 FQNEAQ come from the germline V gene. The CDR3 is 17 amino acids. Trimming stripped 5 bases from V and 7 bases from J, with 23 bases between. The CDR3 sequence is CASSKPTGTLMGEKLFF. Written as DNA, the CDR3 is TGTGCCAGCAGCAAACCGACAGGCACACTTATGGGTGAAAAACTGTTTTTT. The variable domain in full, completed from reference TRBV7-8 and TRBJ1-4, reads GAGVSQSPRYKVAKRGQDVALRCDPISGHVSLFWYQQALGQGPEFLTYFQNEAQLDKSGLPSDRFFAERPEGSVSTLKIQRTQQEDSAVYLCASSKPTGTLMGEKLFFGSGTQLSVL.